Below, one T cell receptor (beta chain) is given with its context. Data came from immunoSEQ multiplex PCR; TCRdb stores just in-frame clones and leaves some out. The sample records roughly 60,000 clones, around 86% being singletons. The sample is drawn from a study of T cells in tuberculosis. Across the study: Sequenced TCRs come from CD1B-GMM tetramer-binding T cells.

Sorting used thawed, overnight-rested PBMC stained with anti-CD3, a viability dye and GMM-loaded CD1B tetramer. The CD1B tetramers carried C32 glucose monomycolate purified from Rhodococcus equi. Before cryopreservation, the sorted PBMC lost their CD14-expressing monocytes. From each donor, some 91,000 tetramer-negative cells were sorted. Study outcomes and limitations: Low-affinity CD1B-GMM tetramer-binding T cells may have been missed.

The CDR3 loop spans 11 amino acids. The V and J ends lost 3 bases and 8 bases respectively, with 5 bases between them. Per germline, CDR1 LNHDA and CDR2 SQIVND (reference sequence). The sample comprised CD1b-GMM tetramer-negative cells sorted from PBMCs. The TCR comes from an adult woman with latent tuberculosis. J is TRBJ2-1 and V is TRBV19; D remains unclear. The CDR3 spells CASSMSDEQFF. The CDR3, as DNA: TGTGCCAGTAGTATGAGCGATGAGCAGTTCTTC. Full variable domain (rest looked up from reference TRBV19 and TRBJ2-1): DGGITQSPKYLFRKEGQNVTLSCEQNLNHDAMYWYRQDPGQGLRLIYYSQIVNDFQKGDIAEGYSVSREKKESFPLTVTSAQKNPTAFYLCASSMSDEQFFGPGTRLTVL.